Below, 17 T cell receptor beta chains from the same sample are listed, as sequenced in a study of vaccination and CD4 T cells after COVID-19. No cognate antigen is known for these TCRs. Cultured CD4+ T-cell DNA underwent Oncomine TCR Beta short-read sequencing. TCRdb ran MiXCR on the PCR reads and lists one entry per CDR3 protein. The sample has roughly 4,000 distinct CDR3 sequences, 45% seen once. Described treatment: approximately 10-day PBMC culture with coronavirus spike peptide pools or control peptides (ViraFEST assay). The sequenced sample consisted of CD4+ T cells from blood, cultured in vitro. The receptors here all came from a human donor who had recovered from COVID-19.

The rearrangement uses TRBV5-4 and TRBJ1-2; 7 bases agree with TRBD1. Germline trimming cut 1 base from V and 4 bases from J; bases unmatched to any gene: 7. CDR3 size: 15 residues. Germline CDR1 SGHNT, CDR2 YYREEE (reference sequence). Here the CDR3 reads CASSLSPGQTYGYTF. As DNA, the CDR3 is TGTGCCAGCAGCTTGTCCCCGGGACAGACCTATGGCTACACCTTC.

The rearrangement joins TRBV6-5 to TRBJ2-3; 9 bases line up with TRBD2. V was clipped by 4 bases and J by 2 bases; unmatched bases: 10. This CDR3 comprises 17 residues. Germline V gene data show CDR1 as MNHEY and CDR2 as SVGAGI. CDR3: CASSSQRLAGNTDTQYF. In nucleotides, the CDR3 is TGTGCCAGCAGTTCGCAAAGGCTAGCGGGGAACACAGATACGCAGTATTTT.

The J gene is TRBJ1-2, the V gene TRBV20-1; D unresolved. Germline lookup yields CDR1 DFQATT and CDR2 SNEGSKA (reference sequence). The CDR3 sequence is 11 residues long. V was shortened by 6 bases and J by 4 bases, with 9 bases between the two germline ends. In nucleotides, the CDR3 is TGCAGTGCCCAAGGAGGCTATGGCTACACCTTC. This gives the protein CSAQGGYGYTF.

The chain carries TRBV20-1 and TRBJ2-2; D not resolved. The CDR3 runs 14 residues. V was clipped by 0 bases and J by 5 bases, with 10 bases between them. Germline V gene data show CDR1 as DFQATT and CDR2 as SNEGSKA (reference sequence). CDR3 nucleotide sequence: TGCAGTGCTAGAGACCTCGACTTGACCGGGGAGCTGTTTTTT. Its protein product is CSARDLDLTGELFF.

V usage is TRBV7-2 and J usage is TRBJ1-4; 7 nucleotides align to TRBD1. Losses at the gene ends were 5 bases for V and 7 bases for J; bases not matched to a gene: 7. Germline V gene data show CDR1 as SGHTA and CDR2 as FQGNSA. The CDR3 runs to 14 residues. CDR3 sequence: CASSQNRGGEKLFF. The CDR3 DNA is TGTGCCAGCAGCCAAAACAGGGGTGGTGAAAAACTGTTTTTT.

This clonotype was counted only a few times. This chain uses TRBV7-9 with TRBJ2-3, with 9 bases matching TRBD2. Germline loops: CDR1 SEHNR, CDR2 FQNEAQ (reference sequence). V lost 7 bases, J lost 5 bases, and 10 bases stayed unmatched. This CDR3 comprises 15 residues. CDR3 nucleotides: TGTGCCAGCACGGTAGCGGGAGTAGACGGAGATACGCAGTATTTT. Translation gives CASTVAGVDGDTQYF.

This rearrangement joins TRBV19 to TRBJ2-2; a possible D gene is TRBD2 (5 bases). Trimming took off 6 bases at V and 1 base at J, with 12 bases between the two ends. The CDR3 runs to 15 residues. The germline V gene has CDR1 LNHDA and CDR2 SQIVND (reference sequence). CDR3 loop: CASSLGNQNTGELFF. The CDR3 coding sequence is TGTGCCAGTAGCCTCGGGAACCAGAACACCGGGGAGCTGTTTTTT.

Here the CDR3 DNA reads TGTGCCAGCAGCCAACTTTCGACAGGGGACGTCGCAGATACGCAGTATTTT. Translated: CASSQLSTGDVADTQYF. The rearrangement links TRBV4-2 to TRBJ2-3; TRBD1 agrees at 8 bases. CDR3 length: 17 amino acids. Germline assignment: CDR1 LGHNA and CDR2 YNFKEQ. J lost 4 bases, V lost 2 bases, and 11 bases had no gene match.

The chain joins TRBV19 to TRBJ1-1; D not certain. Germline loops: CDR1 LNHDA, CDR2 SQIVND (reference sequence). V shed 6 bases and J shed 1 base, with 9 bases lying between them. The CDR3 extends over 13 amino acids. For the CDR3, the DNA is TGTGCCAGTAGACGAGATGGGAACACTGAAGCTTTCTTT. Protein sequence: CASRRDGNTEAFF. The variable domain in full, completed from reference TRBV19 and TRBJ1-1, reads DGGITQSPKYLFRKEGQNVTLSCEQNLNHDAMYWYRQDPGQGLRLIYYSQIVNDFQKGDIAEGYSVSREKKESFPLTVTSAQKNPTAFYLCASRRDGNTEAFFGQGTRLTVV.

This clonotype occurred a few times. The chain combines TRBV6-5 with TRBJ2-7; TRBD2 matches 8 bases. The ends lost 3 bases at V and 2 bases at J; junction bases unmatched: 9. The length of the CDR3 is 16 residues. Germline CDR1 MNHEY, CDR2 SVGAGI. The CDR3 nucleotides read TGTGCCAGCAGTTATCAGGGAACTAGCGGACCCTACGAGCAGTACTTC. It translates to CASSYQGTSGPYEQYF.

This clonotype has only a few counts. The V and J genes are TRBV23-1 and TRBJ2-7; D unclear. TRBV23-1 is an open reading frame whose function is uncertain. V was pared by 7 bases and J by 1 base, with 14 bases between. This CDR3 region has 14 residues. The CDR3 DNA is TGCGCCAGCAATAGTCGACTTACTTCCTACGAGCAGTACTTC. It codes for CASNSRLTSYEQYF.

In regard to this clonotype: One junction end does not reproduce the germline sequence, and a read error may be involved. The rearrangement links TRBV12-3 or TRBV12-4 to TRBJ1-1; D is possibly TRBD1 (6 bases). The CDR3 length is 14 residues. This chain's CDR3 is CASGLQGPNTEAFF. CDR3 nucleotide sequence: TGTGCCAGCGGTTTACAGGGACCGAACACTGAAGCTTTCTTT.

The V gene is TRBV12-3 or TRBV12-4, the J gene TRBJ1-1; no clear D gene. V was shortened by 3 bases and J by 1 base, with 6 bases between the two germline ends. The CDR3 covers 13 residues. The CDR3 DNA follows: TGTGCCAGCAGTTTTTTGAAGAACACTGAAGCTTTCTTT. Residues: CASSFLKNTEAFF.

This clonotype appeared a single time. V gene TRBV9 combines with J gene TRBJ2-3; 8 nucleotides match TRBD2. The trim removed 3 bases at V and 7 bases at J, leaving 25 bases unmatched. This CDR3 is 20 amino acids long. Germline lookup yields CDR1 SGDLS and CDR2 YYNGEE. CDR3 nucleotide sequence: TGTGCCAGCAGCGCAACCATCGGGGGATCTCCGGGACTAGTGGGCAATACGCAGTATTTT. Protein: CASSATIGGSPGLVGNTQYF.

The rearrangement links TRBV12-3 or TRBV12-4 to TRBJ1-5; D is ambiguous. Trimming pared 6 bases from V and 5 bases from J, leaving 11 bases between. This CDR3 contains 13 residues. CDR3: CASSPSEDQPQHF. In nucleotides, the CDR3 is TGTGCCAGCAGCCCATCAGAAGATCAGCCCCAGCATTTT.

This clonotype turned up a few times. The chain employs TRBV7-2 and TRBJ1-5; TRBD1 might be the D (5 bases). Per germline, CDR1 SGHTA and CDR2 FQGNSA. The CDR3 loop spans 16 amino acids. Trimming pared 0 bases from V and 4 bases from J, leaving 13 bases between. CDR3 sequence reads: CASSLAGGGSNQPQHF. The CDR3 bases are TGTGCCAGCAGCTTAGCCGGGGGGGGGTCGAATCAGCCCCAGCATTTT.

The genes are TRBV29-1 and TRBJ2-2; 9 bases agree with TRBD2. V dropped 6 bases and J dropped 5; count of bases not matched to a gene: 13. Germline V gene sequence: CDR1 SQVTM, CDR2 ANQGSEA. CDR3 length equals 16 residues. The CDR3 protein is CSVKTIIAGATGELFF. CDR3 nucleotides: TGCAGCGTGAAGACAATTATAGCGGGAGCGACCGGGGAGCTGTTTTTT.